What follows is one T cell receptor (beta chain) and its context. Measured with immunoSEQ multiplex PCR; TCRdb has only the in-frame clones, and not every one. This table has 70,000 or so clones, roughly nine tenths appearing once. The sample is drawn from a study of control samples from healthy donors and cancer patients. The V gene end was trimmed by 4 bases and the J gene end by 4 bases; junction bases not matched to a gene: 14. Germline V gene lookup returns CDR1 LNHNV and CDR2 YYDKDF (reference sequence). This CDR3 contains 18 residues. This clonotype was obtained from a man in his sixties with lung cancer. The chain couples TRBV15 to TRBJ1-5, with 9 bases fitting TRBD1. Sequencing was performed on PBMCs. DNA of the CDR3: TGTGCCACCAGCAAGGACATACAGGGGGCAAGCGAGAATCAGCCCCAGCATTTT. Protein: CATSKDIQGASENQPQHF.